The entry that follows covers one T cell receptor (beta chain) sequence. The data belong to a study of blood T cell repertoires in COVID-19. The wider study: The United States, Italy and Spain were the sources of the acute and convalescent COVID-19 samples. PBMCs, B-cell-depleted T cells, or T cells provided the cDNA or gDNA that made up the material.

Under the authors' procedure: From reference gene primer amplification, estimates of nucleated cell counts were derived. This table comes from immunoSEQ multiplex PCR, and its TCRdb copy is limited to in-frame clones, with some not included. V and J calls and clone size follow that table, whereas D and trimming were derived from the DNA. The sample lists 99,000 or so clones; roughly 80% were seen once. The CDR3 runs 17 residues. After removal of 5 bases from V and 0 bases from J, the junction contained 6 bases not matched to a gene. Germline CDR1 is SGHKS and CDR2 is YYEKEE (reference sequence). The genes are TRBV5-5 and TRBJ2-6, with 9 bases matching TRBD1. This TCR was recovered from a woman of 80 years or more with acute or convalescent COVID-19. The sample taken for sequencing was peripheral blood. As DNA, the CDR3 is TGTGCCAGCAGTCCCGGGACAGGGAGCTCTGGGGCCAACGTCCTGACTTTC. It yields the protein CASSPGTGSSGANVLTF.